The 8 T cell receptor beta chains listed next were all sequenced from one sample in a study of blood T cell repertoires in COVID-19. TCRdb keeps only in-frame clones here, not all; method: immunoSEQ multiplex PCR. The sample holds about 94,000 clones, 87% seen once. The specimen sequenced was peripheral blood. Receptor source: a human donor with acute or convalescent COVID-19. The donor label of this sample is uncertain.

V usage is TRBV2 and J usage is TRBJ1-5; TRBD1 aligns across 7 bases. The trim removed 5 bases at V and 4 bases at J, leaving 2 bases unmatched. CDR1 and CDR2 (germline): SNHLY, FYNNEI. This CDR3 comprises 13 residues. The CDR3 loop reads CASSPGQNQPQHF. CDR3 in DNA: TGTGCCAGCAGTCCGGGACAGAATCAGCCCCAGCATTTT.

This chain uses TRBV6-1 with TRBJ2-7; D is ambiguous. The germline gives CDR1 MNHNS, CDR2 SASEGT. V lost 3 bases and J 6 bases, leaving 15 bases between the germline ends. CDR3 length: 14 residues. Here the CDR3 DNA reads TGTGCCAGCAGTGACAGACTGTTGAGGAGCGAGCAGTACTTC. Protein product: CASSDRLLRSEQYF.

The chain has TRBV5-1 and TRBJ1-6; perhaps TRBD1 as D (6 bases). The germline CDR1 and CDR2 sequences are SGHRS and YFSETQ. Trimming stripped 0 bases from V and 7 bases from J, with 11 bases between. This CDR3 spans 15 amino acids. The CDR3 loop is CASSLAGQKNSPLHF. The DNA of the CDR3 is TGCGCCAGCAGCTTGGCCGGACAGAAAAATTCACCCCTCCACTTT.

In DNA form, the CDR3 reads TGTGCCAGCAGCATTACAGGGGATTCACCCCTCCACTTT. Its protein product is CASSITGDSPLHF. The J gene is TRBJ1-6, the V gene TRBV5-5; 7 positions agree with TRBD1. Losses at the gene ends were 4 bases for V and 8 bases for J; bases not matched to a gene: 3. The CDR3 has 13 amino acids. CDR1 SGHKS and CDR2 YYEKEE come from the germline V gene (reference sequence).

V is TRBV7-6 and J is TRBJ2-5, with 10 bases aligning to TRBD2. The CDR3 covers 17 residues. The trim removed 5 bases at V and 2 bases at J, leaving 11 bases unmatched. CDR1 and CDR2 (germline): SGHVS, FNYEAQ. CDR3 nucleotide sequence: TGTGCCAGCAGCCCTAGCCCTAGCGGGGGACGTCAAGAGACCCAGTACTTC. Its translation: CASSPSPSGGRQETQYF. Looking up the rest from reference TRBV7-6 and TRBJ2-5 gives the full variable domain: GAGVSQSPRYKVTKRGQDVALRCDPISGHVSLYWYRQALGQGPEFLTYFNYEAQQDKSGLPNDRFSAERPEGSISTLTIQRTEQRDSAMYRCASSPSPSGGRQETQYFGPGTRLLVL.

The chain carries TRBV9 and TRBJ2-1, with D tentatively TRBD2 (5 bases). The CDR3 has 13 amino acids. V lost 0 bases and J 5 bases, leaving 6 bases between the germline ends. Germline lookup yields CDR1 SGDLS and CDR2 YYNGEE. The CDR3 protein is CASSVAGNNEQFF. The CDR3 region has the DNA TGTGCCAGCAGCGTAGCGGGGAACAATGAGCAGTTCTTC.

The chain employs TRBV5-5 and TRBJ1-1; tentatively, D is TRBD1 (5 bases). The CDR3 runs to 14 residues. Germline V CDR1 and CDR2: SGHKS, YYEKEE (reference sequence). V was cut by 2 bases and J by 1 base, with 9 bases left in between. CDR3 in amino acids: CASSFQGSNTEAFF. The CDR3 nucleotides read TGTGCCAGCAGCTTCCAGGGTTCGAACACTGAAGCTTTCTTT.

This clone was seen more than once but under ten times. This chain links TRBV18 with TRBJ1-2; TRBD1 aligns across 10 bases. J lost 7 bases, V lost 0 bases, and 11 bases had no gene match. Per the germline V gene, CDR1 is KGHSH and CDR2 is LQKENI. The CDR3 length is 17 residues. This CDR3 is CASSPPSIDRGRGGYTF. Here the CDR3 DNA reads TGTGCCAGCTCACCACCGAGTATCGACAGGGGGCGGGGTGGCTACACCTTC.